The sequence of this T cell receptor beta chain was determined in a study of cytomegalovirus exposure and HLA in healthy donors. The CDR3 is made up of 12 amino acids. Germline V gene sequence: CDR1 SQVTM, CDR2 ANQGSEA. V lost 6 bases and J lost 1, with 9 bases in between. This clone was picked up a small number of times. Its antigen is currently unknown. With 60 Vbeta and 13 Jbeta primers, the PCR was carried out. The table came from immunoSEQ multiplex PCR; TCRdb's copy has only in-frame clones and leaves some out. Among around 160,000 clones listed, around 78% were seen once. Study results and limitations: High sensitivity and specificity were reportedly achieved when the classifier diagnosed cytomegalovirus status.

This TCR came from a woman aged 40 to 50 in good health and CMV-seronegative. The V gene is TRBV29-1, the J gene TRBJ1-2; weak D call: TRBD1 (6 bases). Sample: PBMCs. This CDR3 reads CSVQGINYGYTF. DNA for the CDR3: TGCAGCGTGCAGGGGATTAACTATGGCTACACCTTC.